This T cell receptor beta chain is drawn from a study of regulatory T cells in long-lasting Graves disease. There are many counts of this clonotype. The antigen is not known. Germline V CDR1 and CDR2: SGHRS, YFSETQ. Trimming took 0 bases from V and 3 from J, leaving 12 bases between them. The CDR3 contains 16 residues. Combining iRepertoire HTBI primers with Arm-PCR of CDR3 regions, the authors built TCR beta libraries. TCRdb processed the multiplex PCR reads anew with MiXCR; each CDR3 protein has one entry. The repertoire consists of about 540,000 distinct CDR3 sequences, with 13% occurring once and the leading ten covering 8.5% to 10%. Time point noted: newly diagnosed GD, antithyroid drugs for less than 3 months. PBMC RNA served as the TCR library source. Findings and limits, study-wide: Lower TCR diversity was seen in persistent Graves' patients than in newly diagnosed ones.

These same records also appear under a second study, on T cells in Graves' hyperthyroidism and ophthalmopathy. From that study: During a first-round RT-PCR of the TCR CDR3, the HTBI primer set was used.

The V and J genes are TRBV5-1 and TRBJ1-4, with D unclear. Sample: peripheral blood mononuclear cells (PBMCs), taken at new diagnosis, from a patient treated with antithyroid drugs. The sequence derives from a young man with Graves disease. The DNA for the CDR3 is TGCGCCAGCAGCTTGGCCGTCGGTTTGCCTAATGAAAAACTGTTTTTT. Encoded protein: CASSLAVGLPNEKLFF.